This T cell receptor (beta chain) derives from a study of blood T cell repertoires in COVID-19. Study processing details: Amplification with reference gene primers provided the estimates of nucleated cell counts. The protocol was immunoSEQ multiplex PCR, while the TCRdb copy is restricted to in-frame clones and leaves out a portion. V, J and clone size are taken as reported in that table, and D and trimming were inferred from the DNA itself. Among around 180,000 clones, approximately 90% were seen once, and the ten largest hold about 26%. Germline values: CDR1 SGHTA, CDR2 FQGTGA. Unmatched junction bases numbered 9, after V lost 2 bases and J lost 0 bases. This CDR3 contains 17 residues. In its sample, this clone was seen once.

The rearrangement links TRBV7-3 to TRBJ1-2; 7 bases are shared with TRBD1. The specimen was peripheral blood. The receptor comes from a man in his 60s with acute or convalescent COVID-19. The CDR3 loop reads CASSLVPRQGSNYGYTF. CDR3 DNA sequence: TGTGCCAGCAGCTTAGTCCCTCGACAGGGATCTAACTATGGCTACACCTTC.